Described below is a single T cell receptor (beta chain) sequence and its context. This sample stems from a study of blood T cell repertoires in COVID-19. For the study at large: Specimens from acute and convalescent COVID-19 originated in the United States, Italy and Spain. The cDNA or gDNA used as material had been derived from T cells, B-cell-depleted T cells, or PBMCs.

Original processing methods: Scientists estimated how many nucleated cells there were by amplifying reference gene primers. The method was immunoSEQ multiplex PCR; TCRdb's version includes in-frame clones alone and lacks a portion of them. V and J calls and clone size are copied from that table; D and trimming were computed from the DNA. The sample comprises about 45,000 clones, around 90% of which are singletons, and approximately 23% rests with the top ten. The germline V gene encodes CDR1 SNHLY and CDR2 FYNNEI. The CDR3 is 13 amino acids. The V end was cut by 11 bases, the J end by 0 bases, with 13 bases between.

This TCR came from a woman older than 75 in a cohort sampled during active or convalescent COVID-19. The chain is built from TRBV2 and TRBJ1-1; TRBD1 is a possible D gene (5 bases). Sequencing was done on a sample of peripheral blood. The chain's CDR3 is CAGLTELNTEAFF. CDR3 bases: TGTGCCGGATTGACAGAGTTGAACACTGAAGCTTTCTTT.